Following are 14 T cell receptor beta chains from one sample sequenced in a study of blood T cell repertoires in COVID-19 (TCRdb year 2020). Libraries were built with the immunoSEQ multiplex PCR assay. TCRdb re-hosts the immuneACCESS table, in-frame sequences only. Its copies lack some clones; in the studies checked, an unresolved V gene accounts for under half of them, and the cause for the rest is not known. In this sample the table shows 150,000 or so clones, 65% to 90% of which occur a single time. The ten most abundant clones make up roughly 9.8% of the sample. Specimen: peripheral blood. The receptors derive from a woman between 50 and 59 years old with acute or convalescent COVID-19.

This chain connects TRBV14 to TRBJ1-1; 7 bases align to TRBD1. The CDR3 loop spans 13 amino acids. CDR1 is SGHDN and CDR2 is FVKESK in the germline V gene. V dropped 4 bases and J dropped 11; count of bases not matched to a gene: 10. The CDR3 nucleotides are TGTGCCAGCAGCCCCACCGGGACAGCGTTGGCTTTCTTT. Translated: CASSPTGTALAFF.

V is TRBV5-1 and J is TRBJ1-2, with D hard to call. Trimming took 0 bases from V and 4 from J, leaving 4 bases between them. The CDR3 has 12 amino acids. Germline CDR1 SGHRS, CDR2 YFSETQ. The CDR3 loop reads CASSLASYGYTF. The CDR3 DNA reads as TGCGCCAGCAGCTTGGCTAGCTATGGCTACACCTTC.

The chain recombines TRBV28 with TRBJ2-7; 13 nucleotides match TRBD2. Trimming at V came to 6 bases and at J to 3 bases, leaving 5 bases not matched to a gene. The CDR3 spans 15 residues. The germline V gene has CDR1 MDHEN and CDR2 SYDVKM. The CDR3 loop reads CASRPGLAGSYEQYF. Written as DNA, the CDR3 is TGTGCCAGCAGACCGGGACTAGCGGGAAGCTACGAGCAGTACTTC.

V is TRBV9 and J is TRBJ2-5, with TRBD2 matching over 11 bases. The junction had 3 bases not matched to a gene; V was cut back by 4 bases and J by 1 base. In germline, CDR1 is SGDLS, CDR2 YYNGEE. The CDR3 contains 15 residues. The CDR3 here is CASSSGLAVQETQYF. The DNA of the CDR3 is TGTGCCAGCAGCTCGGGACTAGCGGTCCAAGAGACCCAGTACTTC.

V gene TRBV2 combines with J gene TRBJ2-7, with 7 bases fitting TRBD1. V lost 3 bases to trimming and J lost 4 bases; unmatched junction nucleotides: 9. CDR1 is SNHLY and CDR2 is FYNNEI in the germline V gene. The CDR3 has 15 residues. The CDR3 DNA follows: TGTGCCAGCAGTGACGCAGGGGGTTACTCTTACGAGCAGTACTTC. Its translation: CASSDAGGYSYEQYF.

The chain carries TRBV27 and TRBJ1-6, with TRBD1 matching 8 bases. The CDR3 is 16 residues long. Trimming cost V 5 bases and J 5 bases; bases outside gene matches: 8. Germline CDR1 and CDR2: MNHEY and SMNVEV (reference sequence). CDR3 nucleotides: TGTGCCAGCAGTCCGAGACAGGGGTCTAATAATTCACCCCTCCACTTT. It encodes CASSPRQGSNNSPLHF.

CDR3 residues: CSASGGYGYTF. DNA for the CDR3: TGCAGTGCTAGCGGAGGGTATGGCTACACCTTC. The chain links TRBV20-1 to TRBJ1-2; D gene unclear. CDR3 length equals 11 residues. CDR1 and CDR2 from the germline V gene are DFQATT and SNEGSKA (reference sequence). Deletions cut 3 bases from V and 5 bases from J, with 7 bases between.

The sample holds one count of this clone. V and J are TRBV18 and TRBJ2-3, with a possible D match to TRBD1 (6 bases). This CDR3 has 13 residues. Trimming took off 4 bases at V and 4 bases at J, with 9 bases between the two ends. Germline CDR1 reads KGHSH; CDR2 reads LQKENI. The CDR3 sequence: CASSQYRADTQYF. Written as DNA, the CDR3 is TGTGCCAGCTCACAGTACAGGGCAGATACGCAGTATTTT.

The V call is TRBV3-1 (or the pseudogene TRBV3-2), the J call TRBJ2-7; TRBD2 matches 12 bases. Unmatched junction bases numbered 12, after V lost 4 bases and J lost 5 bases. The CDR3 consists of 17 residues. Germline V gene sequence: CDR1 LGHDT, CDR2 YNNKEL (reference sequence). CDR3 coding DNA: TGTGCCAGCAGCCGGGGCCTGACTAGCGGGGGACGAGACGAGCAGTACTTC. It specifies CASSRGLTSGGRDEQYF.

The rearrangement uses TRBV7-2 and TRBJ2-7; TRBD2 matches 13 bases. Trimming cost V 0 bases and J 4 bases; bases outside gene matches: 6. CDR3 length: 17 residues. The germline V gene encodes CDR1 SGHTA and CDR2 FQGNSA. The CDR3 DNA sequence: TGTGCCAGCAGCTTAGCCCTCACTAGCGGGGGGGATTACGAGCAGTACTTC. Translating it yields CASSLALTSGGDYEQYF.

The V gene is TRBV9, the J gene TRBJ1-6; D unresolved. Germline V gene sequence: CDR1 SGDLS, CDR2 YYNGEE. Trimming cost V 0 bases and J 9 bases, with 10 bases left between them. CDR3 length: 14 residues. The CDR3 DNA reads as TGTGCCAGCAGCGTAGCGGGGATCGGTTCACCCCTCCACTTT. It yields the protein CASSVAGIGSPLHF.

This sequence joins TRBV4-3 and TRBJ1-2, with TRBD1 identical over 7 bases. Germline V CDR1 and CDR2: LGHNA, YSLEER. CDR3 length: 16 residues. The V gene end was trimmed by 0 bases and the J gene end by 5 bases; junction bases not matched to a gene: 9. The CDR3 region has the DNA TGCGCCAGCAGCCAAGATCACCAAGGACAGGCATATGGCTACACCTTC. Translating it yields CASSQDHQGQAYGYTF.

This clone has more than one count but fewer than ten. The chain carries TRBV7-9 and TRBJ2-7; weak D call: TRBD2 (6 bases). This CDR3 spans 12 amino acids. The germline CDR1 and CDR2 sequences are SEHNR and FQNEAQ (reference sequence). V lost 5 bases, J lost 5 bases, and 10 bases lay in between. Here the CDR3 reads CASSPRGDEQYF. The CDR3 DNA is TGTGCCAGCAGCCCCCGCGGGGACGAGCAGTACTTC.

The chain recombines TRBV28 with TRBJ2-5; TRBD2 matches 8 bases. This CDR3 is built from 15 residues. The V gene's germline CDR1 is MDHEN and CDR2 SYDVKM. Trimming took 6 bases from V and 5 from J; bases not matched to a gene: 11. CDR3 nucleotides: TGTGCCAGCAGCTTCCCCCCAGCGGGAGAGGAGACCCAGTACTTC. Encoded protein: CASSFPPAGEETQYF.